This entry is about one T cell receptor beta chain. The record originates from a study of blood T cell repertoires in COVID-19. Study information: From T cells, B-cell-depleted T cells, or PBMCs came the material, which was cDNA or gDNA.

The CDR3 totals 15 residues. V shed 2 bases and J 7 bases; nucleotides not matched to a gene: 8. Germline-derived CDR1 and CDR2 are MNHEY and SMNVEV (reference sequence). The method was immunoSEQ multiplex PCR; TCRdb's version includes in-frame clones alone and lacks a portion of them. This table has about 260,000 clones, roughly 80% appearing once. The receptor was derived from a man aged 60 to 75 who had recovered from COVID-19. The specimen sequenced was peripheral blood. The rearrangement links TRBV27 to TRBJ1-5; TRBD1 matches 7 bases. The CDR3 DNA follows: TGTGCCAGCAGTTTAACAGGGGCCGGCGGCCAGCCCCAGCATTTT. Translated: CASSLTGAGGQPQHF.